This TCR beta chain was captured by sequencing in a study of T cells in Graves' hyperthyroidism and ophthalmopathy. Amplification of TCR beta CDR3 regions was performed using RNA transcripts as template. A set of HTBI primers served as the primers for a first-round RT-PCR of the TCR CDR3. TCRdb analysed the multiplex PCR reads with MiXCR anew, one entry per CDR3 protein. The profile covers 500,000 to 600,000 distinct CDR3 sequences, with over 45% appearing a single time and 35% to 50% taken by the ten largest. Germline-derived CDR1 and CDR2 are SGHVS and FQNEAQ. The CDR3 spans 13 residues. Trimming left V 5 bases short and J 9 bases short, with 14 bases between. Concerning this clonotype itself: As yet, its antigen is unknown.

Whole-study results and caveats: Also found in blood were most expanded thyroid clonotypes above 0.001. Ophthalmopathy cases were set apart from stable hyperthyroidism by a 13 V-J model.

Exclusion of patients followed from uncontrolled infection, other autoimmune disease, pregnancy or lactation. Clinical symptoms, serum thyroxine and TRAb, thyroid ultrasound and orbital computed tomography together formed the diagnostic basis. This receptor was taken from an adult woman with Graves' disease, either hyperthyroidism or ophthalmopathy (not recorded which). Sequenced input: peripheral blood or thyroid tissue (not recorded which). This chain connects TRBV7-8 to TRBJ1-5; D gene ambiguous. The CDR3 reads CASSTAQVGPQHF. The CDR3 region has the DNA TGTGCCAGCAGCACTGCCCAGGTGGGGCCCCAGCATTTT.